The sample holds a few counts of the clone carrying this T cell receptor (beta chain). Its target is unknown. The CDR3 has 13 amino acids. The junction had 8 bases not matched to a gene; V was cut back by 6 bases and J by 9 bases. Germline CDR1 and CDR2: LNHDA and SQIVND (reference sequence). Amplification of TCR beta CDR3 regions used RNA as the template. Researchers ran a first-round RT-PCR on the TCR CDR3 using the HTBI primer set. TCRdb reprocessed the multiplex PCR reads via MiXCR and lists one record per CDR3 protein. The sample has fewer than 500,000 distinct CDR3 sequences, roughly 14% seen once. This sample is part of a study of T cells in Graves' hyperthyroidism and ophthalmopathy. Notes on the study in general: Separating ophthalmopathy from stable hyperthyroidism was achieved by a 13 V-J model. Most thyroid-expanded clonotypes above 0.001 were also found in blood.

The sequence was collected from a man in his late teens or twenties with Graves' ophthalmopathy. The rearrangement joins TRBV19 to TRBJ2-1; 7 bases map to TRBD1. The sample consisted of blood. CDR3 nucleotide sequence: TGTGCCAGTAGGGGGGACAGCCCTGTTGAGCAGTTCTTC. It encodes CASRGDSPVEQFF.